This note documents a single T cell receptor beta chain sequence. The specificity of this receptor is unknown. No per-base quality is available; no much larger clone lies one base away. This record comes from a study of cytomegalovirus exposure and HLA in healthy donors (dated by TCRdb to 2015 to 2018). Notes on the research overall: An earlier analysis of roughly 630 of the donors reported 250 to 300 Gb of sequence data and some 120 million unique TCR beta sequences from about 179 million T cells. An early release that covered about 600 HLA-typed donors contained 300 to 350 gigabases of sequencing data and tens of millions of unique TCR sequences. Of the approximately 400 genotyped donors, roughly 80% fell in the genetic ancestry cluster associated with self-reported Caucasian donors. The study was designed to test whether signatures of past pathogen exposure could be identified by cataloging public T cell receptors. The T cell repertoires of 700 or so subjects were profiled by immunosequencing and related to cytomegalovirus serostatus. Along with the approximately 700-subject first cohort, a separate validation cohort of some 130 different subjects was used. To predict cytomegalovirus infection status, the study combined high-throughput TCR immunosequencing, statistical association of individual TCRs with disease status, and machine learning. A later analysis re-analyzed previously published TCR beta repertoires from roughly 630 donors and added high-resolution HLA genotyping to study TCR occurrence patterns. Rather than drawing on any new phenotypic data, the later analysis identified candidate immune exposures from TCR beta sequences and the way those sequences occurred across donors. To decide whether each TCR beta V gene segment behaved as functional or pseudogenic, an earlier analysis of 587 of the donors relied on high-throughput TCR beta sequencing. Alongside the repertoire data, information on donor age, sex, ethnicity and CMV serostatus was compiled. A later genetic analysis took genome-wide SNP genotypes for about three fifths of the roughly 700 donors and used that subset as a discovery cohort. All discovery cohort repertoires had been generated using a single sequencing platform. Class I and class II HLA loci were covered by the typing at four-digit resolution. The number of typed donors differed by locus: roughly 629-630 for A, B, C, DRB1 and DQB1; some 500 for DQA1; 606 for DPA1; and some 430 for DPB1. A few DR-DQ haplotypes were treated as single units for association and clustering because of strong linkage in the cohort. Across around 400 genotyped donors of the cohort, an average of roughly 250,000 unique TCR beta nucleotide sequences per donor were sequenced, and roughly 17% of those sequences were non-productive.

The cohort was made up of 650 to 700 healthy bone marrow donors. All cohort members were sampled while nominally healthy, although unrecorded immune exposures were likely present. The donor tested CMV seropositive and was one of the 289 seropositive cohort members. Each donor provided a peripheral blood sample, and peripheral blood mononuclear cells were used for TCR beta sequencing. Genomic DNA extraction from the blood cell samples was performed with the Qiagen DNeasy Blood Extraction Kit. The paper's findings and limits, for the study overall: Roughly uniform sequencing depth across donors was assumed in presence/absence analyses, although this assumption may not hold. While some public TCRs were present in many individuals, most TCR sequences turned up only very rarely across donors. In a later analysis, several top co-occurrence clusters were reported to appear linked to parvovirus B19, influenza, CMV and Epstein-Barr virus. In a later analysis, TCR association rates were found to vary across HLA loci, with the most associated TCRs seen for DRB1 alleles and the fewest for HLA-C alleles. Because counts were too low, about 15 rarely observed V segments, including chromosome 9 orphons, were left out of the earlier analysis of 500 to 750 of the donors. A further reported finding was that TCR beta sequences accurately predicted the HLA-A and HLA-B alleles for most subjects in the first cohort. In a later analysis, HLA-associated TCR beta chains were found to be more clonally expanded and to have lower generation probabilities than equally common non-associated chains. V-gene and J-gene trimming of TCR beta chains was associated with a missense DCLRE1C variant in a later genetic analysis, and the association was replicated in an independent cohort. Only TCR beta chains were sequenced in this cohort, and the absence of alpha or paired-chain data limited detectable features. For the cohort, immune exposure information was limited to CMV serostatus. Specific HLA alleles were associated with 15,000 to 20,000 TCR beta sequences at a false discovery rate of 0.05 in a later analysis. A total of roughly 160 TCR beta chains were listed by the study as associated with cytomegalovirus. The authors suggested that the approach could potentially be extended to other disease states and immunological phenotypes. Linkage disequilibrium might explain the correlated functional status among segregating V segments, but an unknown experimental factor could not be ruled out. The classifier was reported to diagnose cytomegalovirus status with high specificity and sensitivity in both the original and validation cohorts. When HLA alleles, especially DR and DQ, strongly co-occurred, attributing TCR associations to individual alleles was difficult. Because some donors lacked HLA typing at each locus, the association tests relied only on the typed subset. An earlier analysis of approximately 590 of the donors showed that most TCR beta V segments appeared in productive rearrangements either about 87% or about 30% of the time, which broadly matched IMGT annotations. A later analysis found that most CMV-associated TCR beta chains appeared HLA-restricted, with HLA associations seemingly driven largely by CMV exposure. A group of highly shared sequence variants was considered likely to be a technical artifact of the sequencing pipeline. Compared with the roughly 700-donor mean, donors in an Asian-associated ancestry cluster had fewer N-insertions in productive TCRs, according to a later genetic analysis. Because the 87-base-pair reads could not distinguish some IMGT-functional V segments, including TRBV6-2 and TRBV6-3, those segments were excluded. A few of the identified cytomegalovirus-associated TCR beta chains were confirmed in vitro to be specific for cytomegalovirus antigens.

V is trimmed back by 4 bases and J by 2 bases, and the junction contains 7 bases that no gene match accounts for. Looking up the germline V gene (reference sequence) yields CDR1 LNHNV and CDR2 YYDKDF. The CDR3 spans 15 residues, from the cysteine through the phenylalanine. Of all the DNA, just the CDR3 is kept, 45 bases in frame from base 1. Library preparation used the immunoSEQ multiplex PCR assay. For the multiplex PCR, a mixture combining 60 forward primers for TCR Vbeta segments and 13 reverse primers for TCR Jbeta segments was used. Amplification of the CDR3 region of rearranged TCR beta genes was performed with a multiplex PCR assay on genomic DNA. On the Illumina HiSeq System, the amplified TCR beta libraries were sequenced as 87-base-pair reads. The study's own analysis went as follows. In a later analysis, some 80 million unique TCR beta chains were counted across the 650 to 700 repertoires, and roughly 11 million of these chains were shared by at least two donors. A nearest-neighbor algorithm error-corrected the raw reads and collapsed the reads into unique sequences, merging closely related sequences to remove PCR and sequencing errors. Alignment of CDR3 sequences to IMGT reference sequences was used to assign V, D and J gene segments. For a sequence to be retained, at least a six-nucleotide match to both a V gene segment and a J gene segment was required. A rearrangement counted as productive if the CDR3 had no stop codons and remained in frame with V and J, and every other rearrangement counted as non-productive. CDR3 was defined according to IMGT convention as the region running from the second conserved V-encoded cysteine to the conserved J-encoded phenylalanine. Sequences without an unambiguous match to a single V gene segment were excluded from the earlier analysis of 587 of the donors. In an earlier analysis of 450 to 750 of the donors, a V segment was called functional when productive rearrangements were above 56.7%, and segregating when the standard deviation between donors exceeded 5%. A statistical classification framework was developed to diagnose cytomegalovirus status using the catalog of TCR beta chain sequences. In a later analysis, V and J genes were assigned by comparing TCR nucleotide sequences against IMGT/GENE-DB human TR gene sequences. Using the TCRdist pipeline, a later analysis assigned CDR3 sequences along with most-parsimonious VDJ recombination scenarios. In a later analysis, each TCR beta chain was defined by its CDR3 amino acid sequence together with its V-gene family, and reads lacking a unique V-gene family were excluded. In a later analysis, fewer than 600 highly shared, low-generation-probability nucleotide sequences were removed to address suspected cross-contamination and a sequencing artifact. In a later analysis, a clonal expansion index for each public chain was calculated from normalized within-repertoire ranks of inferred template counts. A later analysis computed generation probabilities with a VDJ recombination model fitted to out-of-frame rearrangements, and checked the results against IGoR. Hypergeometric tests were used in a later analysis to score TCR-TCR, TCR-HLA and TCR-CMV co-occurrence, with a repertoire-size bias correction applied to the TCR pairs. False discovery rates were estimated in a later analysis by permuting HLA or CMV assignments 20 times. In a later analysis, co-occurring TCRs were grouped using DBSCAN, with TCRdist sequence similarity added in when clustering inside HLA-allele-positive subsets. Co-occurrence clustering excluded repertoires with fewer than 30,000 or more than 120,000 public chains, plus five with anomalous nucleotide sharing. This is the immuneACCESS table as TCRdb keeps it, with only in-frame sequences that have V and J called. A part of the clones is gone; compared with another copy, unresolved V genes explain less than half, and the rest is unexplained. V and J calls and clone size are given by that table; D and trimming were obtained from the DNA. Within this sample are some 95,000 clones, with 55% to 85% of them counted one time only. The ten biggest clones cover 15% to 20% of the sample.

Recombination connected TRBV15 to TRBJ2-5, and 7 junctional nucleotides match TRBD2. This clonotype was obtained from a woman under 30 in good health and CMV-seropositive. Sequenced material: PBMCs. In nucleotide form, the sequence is TGTGCCACCAGCAAACGACCGGGAGGACAAGAGACCCAGTACTTC. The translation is CATSKRPGGQETQYF. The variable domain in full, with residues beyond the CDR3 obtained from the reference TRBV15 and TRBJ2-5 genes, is DAMVIQNPRYQVTQFGKPVTLSCSQTLNHNVMYWYQQKSSQAPKLLFHYYDKDFNNEADTPDNFQSRRPNTSFCFLDIRSPGLGDTAMYLCATSKRPGGQETQYFGPGTRLLVL.